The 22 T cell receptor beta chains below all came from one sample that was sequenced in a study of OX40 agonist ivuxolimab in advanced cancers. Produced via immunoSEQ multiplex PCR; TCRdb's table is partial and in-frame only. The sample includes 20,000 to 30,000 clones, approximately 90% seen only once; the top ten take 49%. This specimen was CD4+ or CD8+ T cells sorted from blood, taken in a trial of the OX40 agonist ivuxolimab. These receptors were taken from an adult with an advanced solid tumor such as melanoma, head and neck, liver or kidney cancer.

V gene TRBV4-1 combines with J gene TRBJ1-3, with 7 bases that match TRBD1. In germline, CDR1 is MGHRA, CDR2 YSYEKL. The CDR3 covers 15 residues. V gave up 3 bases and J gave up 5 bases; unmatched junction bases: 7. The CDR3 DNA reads TGCGCCAGCAGCCACCCCAGGGGGACTCGAAACACCATATATTTT. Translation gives CASSHPRGTRNTIYF.

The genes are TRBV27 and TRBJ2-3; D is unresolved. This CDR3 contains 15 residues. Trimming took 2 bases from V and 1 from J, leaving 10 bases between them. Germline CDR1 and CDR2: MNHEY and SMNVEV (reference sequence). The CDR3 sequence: CASSLASTRTDTQYF. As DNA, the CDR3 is TGTGCCAGCAGTTTAGCGTCGACTCGCACAGATACGCAGTATTTT.

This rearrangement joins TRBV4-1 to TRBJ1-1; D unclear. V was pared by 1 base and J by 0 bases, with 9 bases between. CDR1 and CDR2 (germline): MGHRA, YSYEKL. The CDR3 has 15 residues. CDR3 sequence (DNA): TGCGCCAGCAGCCAAGGTTTGTTTATGAACACTGAAGCTTTCTTT. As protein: CASSQGLFMNTEAFF.

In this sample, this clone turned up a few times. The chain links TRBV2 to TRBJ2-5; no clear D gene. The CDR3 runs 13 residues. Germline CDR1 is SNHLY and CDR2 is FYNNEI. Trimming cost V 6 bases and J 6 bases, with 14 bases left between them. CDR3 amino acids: CASSLDRQQTQYF. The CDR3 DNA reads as TGTGCCAGCAGCTTGGACCGACAACAGACCCAGTACTTC.

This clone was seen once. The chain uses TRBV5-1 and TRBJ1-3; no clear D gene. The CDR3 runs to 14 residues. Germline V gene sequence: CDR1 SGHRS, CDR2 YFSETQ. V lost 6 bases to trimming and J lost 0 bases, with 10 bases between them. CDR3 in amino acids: CASKDGFSGNTIYF. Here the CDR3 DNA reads TGCGCCAGCAAGGACGGCTTCTCTGGAAACACCATATATTTT.

This CDR3 is CASSQKGAGGIPKETQYF. The CDR3 coding sequence is TGCGCCAGCAGCCAAAAGGGGGCTGGCGGAATACCGAAAGAGACCCAGTACTTC. J is TRBJ2-5 and V is TRBV4-1; 7 positions match TRBD1. The CDR3 runs 18 residues. J was trimmed by 3 bases and V by 2 bases; bases with no gene match: 15. Germline CDR1 and CDR2: MGHRA and YSYEKL.

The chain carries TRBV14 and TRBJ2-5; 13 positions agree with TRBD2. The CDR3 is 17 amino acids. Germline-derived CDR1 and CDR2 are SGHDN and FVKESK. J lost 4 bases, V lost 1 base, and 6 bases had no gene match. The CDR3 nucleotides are TGTGCCAGCAGCCAAGGGACTAGCGGGGGCCCGAGAGAGACCCAGTACTTC. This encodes CASSQGTSGGPRETQYF.

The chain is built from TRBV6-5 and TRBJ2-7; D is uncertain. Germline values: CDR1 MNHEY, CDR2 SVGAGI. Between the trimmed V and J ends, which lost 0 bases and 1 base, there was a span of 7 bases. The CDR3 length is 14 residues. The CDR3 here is CASSYSVPSYEQYF. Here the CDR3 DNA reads TGTGCCAGCAGTTACTCGGTTCCTTCCTACGAGCAGTACTTC.

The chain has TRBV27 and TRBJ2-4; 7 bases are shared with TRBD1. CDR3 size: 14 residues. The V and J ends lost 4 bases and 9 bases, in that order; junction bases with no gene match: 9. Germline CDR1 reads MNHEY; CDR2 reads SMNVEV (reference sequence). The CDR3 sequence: CASSSDRENVIQYF. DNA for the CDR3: TGTGCCAGCAGTTCAGACAGGGAAAATGTCATTCAGTACTTC.

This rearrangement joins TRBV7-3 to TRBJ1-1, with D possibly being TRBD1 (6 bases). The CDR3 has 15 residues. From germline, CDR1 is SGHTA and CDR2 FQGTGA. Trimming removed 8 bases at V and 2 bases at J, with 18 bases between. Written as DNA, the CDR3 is TGTGCCAGCCGAGATGCCGGGACATCAAACACTGAAGCTTTCTTT. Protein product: CASRDAGTSNTEAFF.

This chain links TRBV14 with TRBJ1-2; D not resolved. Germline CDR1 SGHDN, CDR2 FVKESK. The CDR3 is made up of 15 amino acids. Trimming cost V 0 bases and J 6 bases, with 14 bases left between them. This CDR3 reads CASSQELLDHHGYTF. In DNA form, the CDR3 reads TGTGCCAGCAGCCAAGAACTATTGGACCATCATGGCTACACCTTC.

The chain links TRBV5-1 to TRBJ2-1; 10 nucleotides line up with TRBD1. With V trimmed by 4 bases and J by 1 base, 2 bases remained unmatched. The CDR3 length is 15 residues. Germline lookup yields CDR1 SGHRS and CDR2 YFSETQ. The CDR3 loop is CASSGDRGSYNEQFF. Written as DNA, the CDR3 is TGCGCCAGCAGCGGGGACAGGGGTTCCTACAATGAGCAGTTCTTC.

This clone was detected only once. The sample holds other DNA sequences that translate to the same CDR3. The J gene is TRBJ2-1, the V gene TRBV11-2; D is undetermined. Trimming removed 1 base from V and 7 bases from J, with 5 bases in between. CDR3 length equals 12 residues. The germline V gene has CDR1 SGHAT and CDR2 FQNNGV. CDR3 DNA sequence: TGTGCCAGCAGCTTAGGAACGAATGAGCAGTTCTTC. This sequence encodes CASSLGTNEQFF.

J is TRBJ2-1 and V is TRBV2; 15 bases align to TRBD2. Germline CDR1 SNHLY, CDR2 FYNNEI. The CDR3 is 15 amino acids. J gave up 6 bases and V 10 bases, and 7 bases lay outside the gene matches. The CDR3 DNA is TGTGCCACCGGGAGGACTAGCGGGGGGGCCAATGAGCAGTTCTTC. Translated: CATGRTSGGANEQFF.

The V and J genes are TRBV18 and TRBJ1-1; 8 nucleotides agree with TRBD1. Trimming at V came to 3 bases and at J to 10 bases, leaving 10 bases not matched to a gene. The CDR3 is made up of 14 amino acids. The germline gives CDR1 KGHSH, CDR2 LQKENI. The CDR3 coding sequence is TGTGCCAGCTCACCCCCGCGGGAGGACAGGGCAGCTTTCTTT. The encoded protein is CASSPPREDRAAFF.

The CDR3 is CASSMGRQGRGELFF. The CDR3 DNA reads as TGTGCCAGTAGTATGGGTAGACAGGGGCGAGGGGAGCTGTTTTTT. The rearrangement links TRBV19 to TRBJ2-2, with 8 bases that match TRBD1. In germline, CDR1 is LNHDA, CDR2 SQIVND (reference sequence). The CDR3 consists of 15 residues. Trimming took 3 bases from V and 8 from J; bases not matched to a gene: 8. Full variable domain (outside the CDR3, taken from reference TRBV19 and TRBJ2-2): DGGITQSPKYLFRKEGQNVTLSCEQNLNHDAMYWYRQDPGQGLRLIYYSQIVNDFQKGDIAEGYSVSREKKESFPLTVTSAQKNPTAFYLCASSMGRQGRGELFFGEGSRLTVL.

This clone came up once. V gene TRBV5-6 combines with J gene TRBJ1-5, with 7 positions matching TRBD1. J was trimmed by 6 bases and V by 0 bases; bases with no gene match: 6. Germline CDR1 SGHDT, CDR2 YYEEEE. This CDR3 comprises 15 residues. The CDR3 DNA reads TGTGCCAGCAGCTTGGCCGGAGGGGGCGGTCAGCCCCAGCATTTT. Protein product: CASSLAGGGGQPQHF.

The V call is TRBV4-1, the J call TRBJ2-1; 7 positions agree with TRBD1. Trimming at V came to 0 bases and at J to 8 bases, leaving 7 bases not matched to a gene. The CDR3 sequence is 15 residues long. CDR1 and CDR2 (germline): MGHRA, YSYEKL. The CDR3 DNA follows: TGCGCCAGCAGCCAAGAGAAGGGGGCGGGCGATGAGCAGTTCTTC. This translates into CASSQEKGAGDEQFF.

DNA for the CDR3: TGTGCCAGCAGTTTCTTTAGCGGGAGCTTCTACAATGAGCAGTTCTTC. Amino acid sequence: CASSFFSGSFYNEQFF. V usage is TRBV6-5 and J usage is TRBJ2-1, with 9 bases lining up with TRBD2. This CDR3 has 16 amino acids. In germline, CDR1 is MNHEY, CDR2 SVGAGI. Trimming at V came to 4 bases and at J to 3 bases, leaving 7 bases not matched to a gene.

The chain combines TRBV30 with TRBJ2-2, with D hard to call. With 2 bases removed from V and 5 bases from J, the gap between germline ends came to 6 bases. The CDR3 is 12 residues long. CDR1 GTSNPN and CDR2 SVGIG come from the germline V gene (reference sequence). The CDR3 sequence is CAWSLGTGELFF. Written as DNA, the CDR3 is TGTGCCTGGAGTCTGGGGACCGGGGAGCTGTTTTTT.

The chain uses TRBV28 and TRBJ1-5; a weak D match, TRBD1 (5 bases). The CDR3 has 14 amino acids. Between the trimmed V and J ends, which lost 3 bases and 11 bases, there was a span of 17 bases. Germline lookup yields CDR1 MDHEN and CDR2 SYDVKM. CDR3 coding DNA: TGTGCCAGCAGTTTGTCCGGGACCTACATGGCCCAGCATTTT. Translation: CASSLSGTYMAQHF.

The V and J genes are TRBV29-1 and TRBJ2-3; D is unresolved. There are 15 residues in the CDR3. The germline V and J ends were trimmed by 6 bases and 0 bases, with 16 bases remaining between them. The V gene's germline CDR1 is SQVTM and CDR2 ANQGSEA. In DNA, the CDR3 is TGCAGCGTAACCGGAACAGCCGCTAGCACAGATACGCAGTATTTT. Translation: CSVTGTAASTDTQYF.